A selection of T cell receptor beta chains follows, all from one sample in a study of T cell repertoires in cytomegalovirus infection. MiXCR, applied by TCRdb to the reads, yields one record per CDR3 protein. The table lists roughly 180,000 distinct CDR3 sequences, roughly 30% of them singletons, with 30% to 40% in the top ten. The sample consisted of PBMCs. Source of these receptors: a human donor in good health (CMV status not recorded). Some clones in this sample may be carry-over from other donors' samples. Each CDR3 is given with its conserved first and last residue. D genes are given only for firm matches. Clone size is given for some rows only: seen once, a few or many times, or a class if the clone is expanded.

v_gene: TRBV7-2
abundance: many
d_gene: NA
j_gene: TRBJ1-2
CDR3nt: TGTGCCAGCAGCTTAGCGGGAGCGGGTAACTATGGCTACACCTTC
CDR3aa: CASSLAGAGNYGYTF

v_gene: TRBV6-6
abundance: NA
d_gene: TRBD1
j_gene: TRBJ1-2
CDR3nt: TGTGACAGCAGAGGGGACAGGGGGCGAATCTATGGCTACACCTTC
CDR3aa: CDSRGDRGRIYGYTF

v_gene: TRBV7-2
abundance: many
d_gene: NA
j_gene: TRBJ2-7
CDR3nt: TGTGCCAGCACCCTGGACTGGCGCTACGAGCAGTACTTC
CDR3aa: CASTLDWRYEQYF

v_gene: TRBV29-1
abundance: few
d_gene: TRBD1
j_gene: TRBJ1-2
CDR3nt: TGCAGCGTTTCCATGCGGGACAGGGGTTATGGCTACACCTTC
CDR3aa: CSVSMRDRGYGYTF

v_gene: TRBV28
abundance: many
d_gene: TRBD1
j_gene: TRBJ2-3
CDR3nt: TGTGCCAGCAGTTCCATGGGGGCAGGGGGCATGGATACGCAGTATTTT
CDR3aa: CASSSMGAGGMDTQYF

v_gene: TRBV12-3/TRBV12-4
abundance: NA
d_gene: TRBD2
j_gene: TRBJ2-3
CDR3nt: TGTGCCAGCAGTTTGGGGGGTCGGTCTAGCGGGTCTAGCACAGATACGCAGTATTTT
CDR3aa: CASSLGGRSSGSSTDTQYF

v_gene: TRBV7-9
abundance: once
d_gene: NA
j_gene: TRBJ2-7
CDR3nt: TGTGCCAGCAGCTTTTCGGGCCAGCTGGGGAACGAGCAGTACTTC
CDR3aa: CASSFSGQLGNEQYF

v_gene: TRBV7-2
abundance: many
d_gene: NA
j_gene: TRBJ1-2
CDR3nt: TGTGCCAGCAGCGTTGACCTTGGGAGAAACTATGGCTACACCTTC
CDR3aa: CASSVDLGRNYGYTF

v_gene: TRBV4-1
abundance: few
d_gene: TRBD1
j_gene: TRBJ2-7
CDR3nt: TGCGCCAGCAGCCAAGTGGGACAGAATTACGAGCAGTACTTC
CDR3aa: CASSQVGQNYEQYF

v_gene: TRBV12-3/TRBV12-4
abundance: NA
d_gene: NA
j_gene: TRBJ1-1
CDR3nt: TGTGCCAGCAGTTTACTTAACGATCGAGCTTTCTTT
CDR3aa: CASSLLNDRAFF

v_gene: TRBV6-4
abundance: NA
d_gene: TRBD1
j_gene: TRBJ1-1
CDR3nt: TGTGCCAGCAGACAGGGGCCGAACACTGAAGCTTTCTTT
CDR3aa: CASRQGPNTEAFF

v_gene: TRBV7-8
abundance: many
d_gene: NA
j_gene: TRBJ1-1
CDR3nt: TGTGCCAGCAGCCGCTCGGAGAGGAACACTGAAGCTTTCTTT
CDR3aa: CASSRSERNTEAFF

v_gene: TRBV12-3/TRBV12-4
abundance: NA
d_gene: NA
j_gene: TRBJ2-6
CDR3nt: TGTGCCAGCACCTGGTCTGGGGCCAACGTCCTGACTTTC
CDR3aa: CASTWSGANVLTF

v_gene: TRBV6-1
abundance: NA
d_gene: NA
j_gene: TRBJ1-5
CDR3nt: TGTGCCAGCAGTGAAGCGTTTGATCAGCCCCAGCATTTT
CDR3aa: CASSEAFDQPQHF

v_gene: TRBV19
abundance: NA
d_gene: NA
j_gene: TRBJ1-2
CDR3nt: TGTGCCAGTAGTCCAGAAGGCTATTTTAACTATGGCTACACCTTC
CDR3aa: CASSPEGYFNYGYTF

v_gene: TRBV12-3/TRBV12-4
abundance: NA
d_gene: NA
j_gene: TRBJ2-5
CDR3nt: TGTGCCAGCAGTTTATCAGGGGCGAGGACCCAGTACTTC
CDR3aa: CASSLSGARTQYF

v_gene: TRBV6-6
abundance: few
d_gene: NA
j_gene: TRBJ1-5
CDR3nt: TGTGCCAGCGGAACCAGTTCGAATCAGCCCCAGCATTTT
CDR3aa: CASGTSSNQPQHF

v_gene: TRBV12-3/TRBV12-4
abundance: NA
d_gene: NA
j_gene: TRBJ2-2
CDR3nt: TGTGCCAGCAGTTTCTGGCGGGGGAACACCGGGGAGCTGTTTTTT
CDR3aa: CASSFWRGNTGELFF

v_gene: TRBV6-1
abundance: NA
d_gene: TRBD1
j_gene: TRBJ1-6
CDR3nt: TGTGCCAGCAGTGAAACCGGGACAGGGGGCTCACCCCTCCACTTT
CDR3aa: CASSETGTGGSPLHF

v_gene: TRBV6-1
abundance: once
d_gene: TRBD1
j_gene: TRBJ1-1
CDR3nt: TGTGCCAGCAGTGAACCGACGGGGGGACAGAATTACACTGAAGCTTTCTTT
CDR3aa: CASSEPTGGQNYTEAFF

v_gene: TRBV29-1
abundance: NA
d_gene: TRBD1
j_gene: TRBJ2-7
CDR3nt: TGCAGCGTCCAAAGCCGGGACAGGGGAAGGGGGCACTACGAGCAGTACTTC
CDR3aa: CSVQSRDRGRGHYEQYF

v_gene: TRBV7-2
abundance: many
d_gene: NA
j_gene: TRBJ1-5
CDR3nt: TGTGCCAGCAGCTTAGCGGCAGGGGGCAATCAGCCCCAGCATTTT
CDR3aa: CASSLAAGGNQPQHF

v_gene: TRBV7-3
abundance: few
d_gene: NA
j_gene: TRBJ2-2
CDR3nt: TGTGCCAGCAGCTTACTCCAGGGGCTGAACACCGGGGAGCTGTTTTTT
CDR3aa: CASSLLQGLNTGELFF

v_gene: TRBV7-2
abundance: NA
d_gene: NA
j_gene: TRBJ2-7
CDR3nt: TGTGCCAGCAGCCCCTGGGAATACGAGCAGTACTTC
CDR3aa: CASSPWEYEQYF

v_gene: TRBV6-2/TRBV6-3
abundance: NA
d_gene: NA
j_gene: TRBJ1-2
CDR3nt: TGTGCCAGCAGTTACCCACGGCTCGTGAAGGCCTGGCGCTACACCTTC
CDR3aa: CASSYPRLVKAWRYTF

v_gene: TRBV20-1
abundance: few
d_gene: TRBD1
j_gene: TRBJ2-7
CDR3nt: TGCAGTGCTAGAGACGAGGGACAGGGGTTCGCCTACGAGCAGTACTTC
CDR3aa: CSARDEGQGFAYEQYF

v_gene: TRBV29-1
abundance: once
d_gene: TRBD1
j_gene: TRBJ1-4
CDR3nt: TGCAGCGTTTTACGACAGGGAGGGGAAGAAAAACTGTTTTTT
CDR3aa: CSVLRQGGEEKLFF

v_gene: TRBV14
abundance: many
d_gene: NA
j_gene: TRBJ2-7
CDR3nt: TGTGCCAGCACCCATGGTGGTCTAGGAGGGTACGAGCAGTACTTC
CDR3aa: CASTHGGLGGYEQYF

v_gene: TRBV29-1
abundance: NA
d_gene: NA
j_gene: TRBJ2-3
CDR3nt: TGCAGCGTTCCCCTTTTCTCCGCAGATACGCAGTATTTT
CDR3aa: CSVPLFSADTQYF

v_gene: TRBV5-1
abundance: few
d_gene: NA
j_gene: TRBJ1-1
CDR3nt: TGCGCCAGCAGCTTGGCCCTAGGCACTGAAGCTTTCTTT
CDR3aa: CASSLALGTEAFF

v_gene: TRBV5-4
abundance: few
d_gene: TRBD1
j_gene: TRBJ1-2
CDR3nt: TGTGCCAGCAGCAACAACCAGGGGGCAGGGGGCTACACCTTC
CDR3aa: CASSNNQGAGGYTF

v_gene: TRBV7-8
abundance: NA
d_gene: NA
j_gene: TRBJ2-7
CDR3nt: TGTGCCAGCAGTTCCGGGACACATTCCTACGAGCAGTACTTC
CDR3aa: CASSSGTHSYEQYF

v_gene: TRBV5-1
abundance: NA
d_gene: TRBD2
j_gene: TRBJ2-1
CDR3nt: TGCGCCAGCAGCCCCTTACCTAGCGGGGGGGCCCACAATGAGCAGTTCTTC
CDR3aa: CASSPLPSGGAHNEQFF

v_gene: TRBV7-9
abundance: few
d_gene: NA
j_gene: TRBJ1-1
CDR3nt: TGTGCCAGCAGGTGGGGGACAAGCGGAGACACTGAAGCTTTCTTT
CDR3aa: CASRWGTSGDTEAFF

v_gene: TRBV7-6
abundance: many
d_gene: NA
j_gene: TRBJ1-1
CDR3nt: TGTGCCAGCAGCTTAGATTGGGAGAACACTGAAGCTTTCTTT
CDR3aa: CASSLDWENTEAFF

v_gene: TRBV20-1
abundance: few
d_gene: TRBD2
j_gene: TRBJ2-3
CDR3nt: TGCAGTGCTAGAGAGTTTGGCGGGGGGAGCACAGATACGCAGTATTTT
CDR3aa: CSAREFGGGSTDTQYF

v_gene: TRBV7-2
abundance: few
d_gene: NA
j_gene: TRBJ2-3
CDR3nt: TGTGCCAGCAGCTTTAGGGTAGCAGATACGCAGTATTTT
CDR3aa: CASSFRVADTQYF

v_gene: TRBV7-8
abundance: NA
d_gene: NA
j_gene: TRBJ2-5
CDR3nt: TGTGCCAGCACTGGGAACGAAGAGACCCAGTACTTC
CDR3aa: CASTGNEETQYF

v_gene: TRBV11-3
abundance: NA
d_gene: TRBD1
j_gene: TRBJ2-2
CDR3nt: TGTGCCAGCAGCTTAGATGGGACAGCAGACACCGGGGAGCTGTTTTTT
CDR3aa: CASSLDGTADTGELFF

v_gene: TRBV4-2
abundance: few
d_gene: NA
j_gene: TRBJ2-3
CDR3nt: TGTGCCAGCAGCCAAGCCCATCTTACACTTATCGAAGGCACAGATACGCAGTATTTT
CDR3aa: CASSQAHLTLIEGTDTQYF

v_gene: TRBV20-1
abundance: NA
d_gene: NA
j_gene: TRBJ1-1
CDR3nt: TGCAGTGCTAGTTTCGACAACCTGAACACTGAAGCTTTCTTT
CDR3aa: CSASFDNLNTEAFF

v_gene: TRBV19
abundance: NA
d_gene: TRBD1
j_gene: TRBJ1-5
CDR3nt: TGTGCCAGTAGCACCCTAAACAGGGGTAATCAGCCCCAGCATTTT
CDR3aa: CASSTLNRGNQPQHF

v_gene: TRBV7-2
abundance: many
d_gene: NA
j_gene: TRBJ1-5
CDR3nt: TGTGCCAGCAGTTCAAGGGGGAAGCAGCCCCAGCATTTT
CDR3aa: CASSSRGKQPQHF

v_gene: TRBV7-9
abundance: NA
d_gene: NA
j_gene: TRBJ2-5
CDR3nt: TGTGCCAGCAGCTTAGCGGCAGAGCAAGAGACCCAGTACTTC
CDR3aa: CASSLAAEQETQYF

v_gene: TRBV28
abundance: NA
d_gene: NA
j_gene: TRBJ1-5
CDR3nt: TGTGCCAGCAGTTTATTCACACTAGATCAGCCCCAGCATTTT
CDR3aa: CASSLFTLDQPQHF

v_gene: TRBV29-1
abundance: few
d_gene: TRBD2
j_gene: TRBJ2-1
CDR3nt: TGCAGCGTTGAGCGACTAGCGGATTTCTACAATGAGCAGTTCTTC
CDR3aa: CSVERLADFYNEQFF

v_gene: TRBV12-3/TRBV12-4
abundance: few
d_gene: NA
j_gene: TRBJ1-5
CDR3nt: TGTGCCAGCACTTTGCTCGGCAATCAGCCCCAGCATTTT
CDR3aa: CASTLLGNQPQHF

v_gene: TRBV7-8
abundance: NA
d_gene: NA
j_gene: TRBJ1-2
CDR3nt: TGTGCCAGCAGACCGGGGACATCCAACTATGGCTACACCTTC
CDR3aa: CASRPGTSNYGYTF